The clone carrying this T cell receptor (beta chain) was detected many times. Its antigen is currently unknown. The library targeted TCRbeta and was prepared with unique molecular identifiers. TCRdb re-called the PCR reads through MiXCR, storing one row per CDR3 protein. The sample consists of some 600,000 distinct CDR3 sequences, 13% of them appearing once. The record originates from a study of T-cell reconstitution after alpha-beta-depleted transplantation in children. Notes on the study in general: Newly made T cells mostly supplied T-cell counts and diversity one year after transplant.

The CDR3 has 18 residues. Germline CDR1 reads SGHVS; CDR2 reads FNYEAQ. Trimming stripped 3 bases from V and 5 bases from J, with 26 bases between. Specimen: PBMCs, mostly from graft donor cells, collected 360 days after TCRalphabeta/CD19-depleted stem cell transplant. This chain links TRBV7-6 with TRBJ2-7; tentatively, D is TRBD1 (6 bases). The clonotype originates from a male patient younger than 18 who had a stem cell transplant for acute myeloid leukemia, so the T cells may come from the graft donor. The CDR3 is CASSFTGTPLSRTHEQYF. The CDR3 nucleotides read TGTGCCAGCAGCTTCACCGGGACACCTCTCTCTCGGACCCACGAGCAGTACTTC.